Listed here are 13 T cell receptor beta chains from one sample, sequenced in a study of shared clonotypes between healthy human individuals. Assay used: immunoSEQ multiplex PCR; TCRdb lists only in-frame clones, some missing. The sample shows about 1 million clones, around 75% of them seen only once. Source material: memory CD4+ T cells sorted from blood. Noted subset: CD45RA-negative fraction. These receptors were taken from a man aged 18 to 30 in good health.

The chain carries TRBV2 and TRBJ1-3, with D possibly being TRBD1 (5 bases). V lost 4 bases and J 0 bases, leaving 10 bases between the germline ends. The germline V gene encodes CDR1 SNHLY and CDR2 FYNNEI. The CDR3 contains 15 residues. The DNA for the CDR3 is TGTGCCAGCAGTGGCCGACAGAACTCTGGAAACACCATATATTTT. This encodes CASSGRQNSGNTIYF.

The CDR3 region is CASSEASSIYNSPLHF. The CDR3 nucleotides are TGTGCCAGCAGTGAAGCATCCTCGATCTATAATTCACCCCTCCACTTT. The chain joins TRBV6-1 to TRBJ1-6; no definite D call. Germline V gene sequence: CDR1 MNHNS, CDR2 SASEGT. CDR3 length: 16 amino acids. V was cut by 0 bases and J by 3 bases, with 9 bases left in between.

The chain recombines TRBV10-3 with TRBJ2-7; the match to TRBD1 covers 10 bases. Germline trimming cut 7 bases from V and 2 bases from J; bases unmatched to any gene: 5. Germline lookup yields CDR1 ENHRY and CDR2 SYGVKD. CDR3 length: 14 amino acids. The CDR3: CAITLGQGTYEQYF. Here the CDR3 DNA reads TGTGCCATCACTCTGGGACAGGGGACCTACGAGCAGTACTTC.

This chain uses TRBV2 with TRBJ1-3; D uncertain. V dropped 4 bases and J dropped 0 bases, with 7 bases sitting between them. Per the germline V gene, CDR1 is SNHLY and CDR2 is FYNNEI. The CDR3 is 14 amino acids. The CDR3 sequence is CASSGQSSGNTIYF. The CDR3 DNA sequence: TGTGCCAGCAGTGGGCAGAGCTCTGGAAACACCATATATTTT.

This chain joins TRBV11-2 and TRBJ2-3, with D perhaps TRBD1 (6 bases). Germline-derived CDR1 and CDR2 are SGHAT and FQNNGV. The CDR3 contains 14 residues. The V end was cut by 5 bases, the J end by 2 bases, with 11 bases between. CDR3 in DNA: TGTGCCAGCAGCGCCGGACAGATCACAGATACGCAGTATTTT. It yields the protein CASSAGQITDTQYF.

The chain uses TRBV6-5 and TRBJ2-7; D ambiguous. The CDR3 consists of 15 residues. Germline V CDR1 and CDR2: MNHEY, SVGAGI. V shed 6 bases and J shed 0 bases, with 15 bases lying between them. CDR3 loop: CASSPDGSSSYEQYF. CDR3 nucleotide sequence: TGTGCCAGCAGCCCCGACGGCTCCAGCTCCTACGAGCAGTACTTC.

J is TRBJ1-4 and V is TRBV11-2; D is unresolved. Germline assignment: CDR1 SGHAT and CDR2 FQNNGV. Deletions cut 5 bases from V and 4 bases from J, with 11 bases between. The CDR3 loop spans 14 amino acids. The CDR3 sequence is CASSVLWGNEKLFF. CDR3 sequence (DNA): TGTGCCAGCAGCGTTCTCTGGGGTAATGAAAAACTGTTTTTT.

This clone was detected a few times. This rearrangement joins TRBV7-9 to TRBJ1-1; tentatively, D is TRBD1 (6 bases). The CDR3 loop spans 15 amino acids. Looked up from germline, CDR1 is SEHNR and CDR2 is FQNEAQ (reference sequence). The ends were cut back, 4 bases at V and 5 bases at J, with 17 bases in the middle. This chain's CDR3 is CASSSDIQGGTEAFF. CDR3 DNA: TGTGCCAGCAGCTCTGACATACAGGGTGGTACTGAAGCTTTCTTT.

The J gene is TRBJ1-2, the V gene TRBV4-3; 8 nucleotides match TRBD1. V shed 4 bases and J 3 bases; nucleotides not matched to a gene: 7. From germline, CDR1 is LGHNA and CDR2 YSLEER. The CDR3 totals 15 residues. CDR3 DNA: TGCGCCAGCAGCCGGGACAGGTCCAGCTACTATGGCTACACCTTC. Encoded protein: CASSRDRSSYYGYTF.

The chain has TRBV28 and TRBJ2-5; TRBD2 matches at 12 bases. V dropped 1 base and J dropped 5; count of bases not matched to a gene: 5. CDR3 size: 16 residues. Germline V gene sequence: CDR1 MDHEN, CDR2 SYDVKM. This CDR3 reads CASSLSLAGGLETQYF. CDR3 sequence (DNA): TGTGCCAGCAGTTTATCCCTAGCGGGGGGGCTGGAGACCCAGTACTTC.

The chain couples TRBV10-1 to TRBJ2-7; D may be TRBD1 or TRBD2 (5 bases each). Trimming removed 7 bases from V and 7 bases from J, with 29 bases in between. CDR1 WNHNN and CDR2 SYGVQD come from the germline V gene (reference sequence). The CDR3 has 17 residues. The CDR3 DNA reads as TGCGCCAGCATTAATTTCCGGGACCTAGGCCAACTTGGGGAGCAGTACTTC. It codes for CASINFRDLGQLGEQYF.

J is TRBJ1-1 and V is TRBV28; tentative D call: TRBD1 (5 bases). Trimming stripped 6 bases from V and 4 bases from J, with 15 bases between. The CDR3 sequence is 14 residues long. Germline V gene lookup returns CDR1 MDHEN and CDR2 SYDVKM. This chain's CDR3 is CASRNEGLITEAFF. CDR3 nucleotides: TGTGCCAGCAGGAACGAGGGGTTGATCACTGAAGCTTTCTTT.

The V and J genes are TRBV10-2 and TRBJ2-3; possibly TRBD2 for D (6 bases). This CDR3 is 16 amino acids long. V dropped 0 bases and J dropped 0 bases, with 10 bases sitting between them. CDR1 WSHSY and CDR2 SAAADI come from the germline V gene. In nucleotides, the CDR3 is TGCGCCAGCAGTGAGTCTGGAGGGAGAAGCACAGATACGCAGTATTTT. It encodes CASSESGGRSTDTQYF.